This T cell receptor beta chain was captured in a study of identifying expanded T cells in peripheral blood (dated by TCRdb to between 2018 and 2020). Concerning the study at large: Technical replicates were generated by sequencing separate aliquots of the same genomic DNA pool, and four replicates were compared pairwise.

During the collection period, no immune events, such as infections, were documented for the healthy donors. Blood repertoires from healthy donors were used as a training cohort for calibrating time-dependent variance in a beta-binomial model of differential abundance of T-cell clones. The training cohort included approximately 10 healthy donors, of whom 3 were female and 7 were male. On average the donors were approximately 40 years old, and their ages spanned about 29 to 65 years. Obtained from a commercial supplier, whole blood was collected from each healthy donor at three time points set around 13 days apart. Genomic DNA was extracted from unsorted whole blood for immunosequencing. V and J are truncated by 5 bases and 8 bases respectively, leaving an intervening sequence of 18 bases. From the germline V gene (reference sequence), CDR1 is GTSNPN and CDR2 is SVGIG. Taken from cysteine to phenylalanine, the CDR3 has 13 residues. The DNA shown is the 39-base CDR3, in frame from base 1.

As regards this clone: This clone's antigen is unknown. No per-base quality is available; no much larger clone lies one base away.

The research as a whole found: For all healthy donors, the variance in clone template counts between approximately 2-week samples rose significantly as total template count increased. It was expected by the authors that biological variance in healthy repertoires might increase further over much longer intervals, such as months to years. The beta-binomial model significantly reduced the number of clones called differentially abundant and the false-positive rate across all healthy-donor time intervals. The binomial model flagged around 1.2 differentially abundant clones between technical replicates but about 16.4 over two weeks and 19 over about 4 weeks.

The immunoSEQ Assay, which uses bias-controlled multiplex PCR amplification of genomic DNA, was used to profile TCRbeta CDR3 regions. Per the original workflow: The absolute abundance of each unique TCRbeta CDR3 region was quantified after sequences were collapsed and filtered. Differential abundance was tested with a binomial (Fisher-equivalent) model and with a beta-binomial model adding time-dependent variance fitted from healthy donors. Clones with fewer than 5 combined templates were excluded, and clones with Benjamini-Hochberg FDR below 0.01 were called differentially abundant. Beta-binomial variance was modeled as a function of total template count across the two samples using the form v = (b*log(k)+a)^2. TCRdb holds this immuneACCESS table with in-frame rearrangements only. Some clones are missing; in checked studies, unresolved V genes explain under half, and the rest has no known cause. V and J calls and clone size are copied from that table; D and trimming were computed from the DNA. A total of roughly 90,000 clones appear in this sample, more than 75% of them only once. In total, the top ten clones hold less than 5% of the sample.

The material sequenced was blood. This chain is built from TRBV30 and TRBJ1-2, with TRBD1 as a weak D call on 5 bases. This sequence originates from a person aged 18 to 70 in good health. The DNA reads as follows: TGTGCCTGGGAAGGACTGGGGCTAGGAGGCTACACCTTC. It encodes CAWEGLGLGGYTF.